These T cell receptor beta chains were read from a single sample in a study of regulatory T cells. Profiled with immunoSEQ multiplex PCR; TCRdb holds only in-frame clones, not every one. Of 20,000 to 25,000 clones in the sample, roughly 90% are singletons; the top ten hold under 1.5%. Sequencing was carried out using conventional CD4+ T cells sorted from blood. The receptors derive from a child younger than 18 with CD3G deficiency. Both conserved end residues are part of each CDR3. D genes are given only for firm matches.

>TRBJ2-3|-|TRBV28
CASSLSAGRHTQYF
>TRBJ2-1|-|TRBV28
CASSPHGREQFF
>TRBJ2-7|-|TRBV19
CASSIGAGSSYEQYF
>TRBJ2-1|-|TRBV11-2
CASSPGLGSYNEQFF
>TRBJ1-1|-|TRBV20-1
CSARGFAEAFF
>TRBJ2-1|-|TRBV7-8
CASSSRAGTEQFF
>TRBJ2-7|-|TRBV7-9
CASSKGRDEQYF
>TRBJ2-7|-|TRBV28
CASSPGRIPRYEQYF
>TRBJ2-4|-|TRBV27
CASGGLGRGAKNIQYF
>TRBJ2-7|TRBD2|TRBV28
CASSPLAGETDEQYF
>TRBJ2-6|-|TRBV19
CASKRDSSSGANVLTF
>TRBJ2-1|TRBD2|TRBV5-1
CASSLGTSGSNAGGSYNEQFF
>TRBJ2-2|-|TRBV5-1
CASRGLATGELFF
>TRBJ2-3|-|TRBV20-1
CSAREGHTQYF
>TRBJ2-3|TRBD1|TRBV30
CAWSDGTGGIADTQYF
>TRBJ2-1|-|TRBV19
CASSKGQDRYNEQFF
>TRBJ1-1|-|TRBV5-1
CASSYYSGSEAFF
>TRBJ2-2|TRBD2|TRBV6-1
CASSKLAGVVGELFF
>TRBJ2-1|TRBD1|TRBV11-2
CASSFDRGYDEQFF
>TRBJ1-5|-|TRBV28
CASSLRAVVGEPQHF
>TRBJ2-7|TRBD1|TRBV6-1
CASSRSQGNYEQYF
>TRBJ1-2|TRBD1|TRBV2
CASSLGKLGQGGSEGYTF
>TRBJ1-2|-|TRBV5-1
CASSLTRGGGYTF
>TRBJ2-3|TRBD2|TRBV5-1
CASSFSGLAGADTQYF
>TRBJ1-2|-|TRBV18
CASSETGSSYGYTF
>TRBJ2-7|TRBD1|TRBV7-8
CASSLAWTGNNKNEQYF
>TRBJ2-7|TRBD2|TRBV30
CAWSITTSGRIYEQYF
>TRBJ2-4|TRBD1|TRBV11-2
CASSLQGAGGNIQYF
>TRBJ2-7|TRBD2|TRBV28
CASSFFSGTREQYF
>TRBJ2-5|TRBD2|TRBV7-9
CTSSSIIAGRGETQYF
>TRBJ2-5|-|TRBV5-1
CASSLGGQTQETQYF
>TRBJ2-7|-|TRBV30
CAWSHQGGEQYF
>TRBJ2-1|-|TRBV6-6
CASSYSDGSSYNEQFF
>TRBJ2-1|-|TRBV18
CASSAAGGREQFF
>TRBJ2-1|-|TRBV19
CASSDGTRYNEQFF
>TRBJ2-1|TRBD2|TRBV7-9
CASTLGSGSRANEQFF
>TRBJ1-1|-|TRBV28
CASRTSGGRAFF
>TRBJ2-7|-|TRBV11-2
CASSLATGTKQYF
>TRBJ2-6|-|TRBV5-1
CASSFSGAGANVLTF
>TRBJ2-4|-|TRBV6-1
CASSEGRTLAKNIQYF
>TRBJ1-1|-|TRBV6-1
CASSEQGFEAFF
>TRBJ2-2|TRBD1|TRBV28
CASSGTGGAGELFF
>TRBJ2-1|TRBD2|TRBV7-9
CASSPGTSGYNEQFF
>TRBJ2-7|-|TRBV18
CASSPRAGTYEQYF
>TRBJ2-1|TRBD2|TRBV6-1
CASKTSGRMIEQFF
>TRBJ2-6|-|TRBV5-1
CASSLTGPGANVLTF
>TRBJ2-7|-|TRBV11-2
CASSLVGTPSYEQYF
>TRBJ2-5|-|TRBV9
CASSQGRQQEETQYF
>TRBJ1-3|-|TRBV7-9
CASGRDSSGNTIYF
>TRBJ2-1|TRBD1|TRBV28
CASTDRGRFNNEQFF
>TRBJ2-7|-|TRBV28
CASSPGGIGWEQYF
>TRBJ2-5|-|TRBV7-9
CASSRPGTQETQYF
>TRBJ2-3|-|TRBV12-2
CASRFHAGATQYF
>TRBJ2-7|TRBD2|TRBV28
CARDNHLPGLAGPGGYEQYF
>-|TRBD1|TRBV27
CASRSGTGHSYEQYF
>TRBJ2-7|TRBD2|TRBV5-1
CASSLGPGGRDEQYF
>TRBJ2-7|-|TRBV21-1
CASSYEQYF
>TRBJ2-5|TRBD1|TRBV18
CASSHRQGRQETQYF
>TRBJ2-7|-|TRBV6-1
CASSEAPWVEQYF